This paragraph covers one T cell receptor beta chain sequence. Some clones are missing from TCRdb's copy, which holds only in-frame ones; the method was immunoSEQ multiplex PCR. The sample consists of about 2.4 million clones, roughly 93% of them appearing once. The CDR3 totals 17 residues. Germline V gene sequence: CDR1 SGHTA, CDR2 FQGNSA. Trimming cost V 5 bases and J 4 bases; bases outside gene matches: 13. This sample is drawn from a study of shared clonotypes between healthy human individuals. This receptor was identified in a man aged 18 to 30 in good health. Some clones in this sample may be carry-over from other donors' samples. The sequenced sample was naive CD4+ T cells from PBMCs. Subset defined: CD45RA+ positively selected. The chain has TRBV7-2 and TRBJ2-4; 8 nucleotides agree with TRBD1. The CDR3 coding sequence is TGTGCCAGCAGCCCGCGGACAGGGACCGTATCAAAAAACATTCAGTACTTC. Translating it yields CASSPRTGTVSKNIQYF.